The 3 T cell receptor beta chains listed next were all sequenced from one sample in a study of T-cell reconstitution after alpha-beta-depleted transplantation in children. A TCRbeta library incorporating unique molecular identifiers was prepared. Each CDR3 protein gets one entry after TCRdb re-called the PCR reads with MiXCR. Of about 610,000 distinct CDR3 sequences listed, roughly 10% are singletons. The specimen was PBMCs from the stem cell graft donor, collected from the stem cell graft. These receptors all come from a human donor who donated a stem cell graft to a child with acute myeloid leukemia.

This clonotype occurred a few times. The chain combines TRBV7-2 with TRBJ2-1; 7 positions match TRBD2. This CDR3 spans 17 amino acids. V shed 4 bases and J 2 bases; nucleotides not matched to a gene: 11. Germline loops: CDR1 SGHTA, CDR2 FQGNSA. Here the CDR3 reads CASSSWLGTTTYNEQFF. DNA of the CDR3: TGTGCCAGCAGCTCTTGGTTGGGGACTACTACCTACAATGAGCAGTTCTTC.

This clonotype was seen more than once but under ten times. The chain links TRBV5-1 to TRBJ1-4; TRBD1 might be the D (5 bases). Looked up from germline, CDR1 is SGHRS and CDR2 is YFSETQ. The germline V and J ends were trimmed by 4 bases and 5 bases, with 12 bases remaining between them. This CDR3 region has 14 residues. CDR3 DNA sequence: TGCGCCAGCAGCCTGGGACCGAGCAATGAAAAACTGTTTTTT. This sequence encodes CASSLGPSNEKLFF.

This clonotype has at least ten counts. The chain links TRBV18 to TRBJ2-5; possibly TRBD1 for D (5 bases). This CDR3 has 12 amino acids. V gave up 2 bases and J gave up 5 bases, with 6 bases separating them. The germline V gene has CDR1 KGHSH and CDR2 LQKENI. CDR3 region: CASSPNRETQYF. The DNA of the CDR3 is TGTGCCAGCTCACCAAACAGGGAGACCCAGTACTTC.